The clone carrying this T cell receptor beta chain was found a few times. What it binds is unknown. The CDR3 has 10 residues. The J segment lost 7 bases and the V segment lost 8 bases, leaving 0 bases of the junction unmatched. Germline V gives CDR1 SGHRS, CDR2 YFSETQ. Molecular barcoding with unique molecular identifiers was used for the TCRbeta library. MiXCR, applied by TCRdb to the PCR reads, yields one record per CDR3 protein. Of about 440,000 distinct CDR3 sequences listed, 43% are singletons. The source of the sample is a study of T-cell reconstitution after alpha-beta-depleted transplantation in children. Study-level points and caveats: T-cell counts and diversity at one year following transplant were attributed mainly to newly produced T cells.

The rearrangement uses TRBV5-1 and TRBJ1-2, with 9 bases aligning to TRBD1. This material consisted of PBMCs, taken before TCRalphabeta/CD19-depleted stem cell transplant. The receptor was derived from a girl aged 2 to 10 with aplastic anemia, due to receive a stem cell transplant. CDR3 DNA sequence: TGCGCCAGGACAGGGGGTGGCTACACCTTC. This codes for CARTGGGYTF.